Following are 13 T cell receptor beta chains from one sample sequenced in a study of blood T cell repertoires in COVID-19. Assay used: immunoSEQ multiplex PCR; TCRdb lists only in-frame clones, some missing. There are approximately 65,000 clones in the sample; 89% occur only once, and roughly 4.5% lies in the top ten. The sample taken for sequencing was peripheral blood. These receptors originate from a woman in her 50s with active COVID-19.

The gene calls are TRBV19 and TRBJ1-6, with TRBD1 matching over 7 bases. V lost 6 bases and J lost 8; bases outside the gene matches: 4. This CDR3 contains 13 residues. The germline gives CDR1 LNHDA, CDR2 SQIVND (reference sequence). CDR3 protein: CASSNRGYSPLHF. CDR3 bases: TGTGCCAGTAGCAACAGGGGTTATTCACCCCTCCACTTT. The full variable domain, completed using reference TRBV19 and TRBJ1-6, is DGGITQSPKYLFRKEGQNVTLSCEQNLNHDAMYWYRQDPGQGLRLIYYSQIVNDFQKGDIAEGYSVSREKKESFPLTVTSAQKNPTAFYLCASSNRGYSPLHFGNGTRLTVT.

This chain links TRBV2 with TRBJ1-5; D not resolved. The V gene lost 4 bases and the J gene lost 1 base, with 11 bases spanning the gap. The germline gives CDR1 SNHLY, CDR2 FYNNEI. The CDR3 has 15 amino acids. CDR3 DNA: TGTGCCAGCAGTGTGGGTCAAGCGAGCAATCAGCCCCAGCATTTT. This codes for CASSVGQASNQPQHF.

In this sample, this clone turned up once. The CDR3 region has the DNA TGTGCCAGCAGCGTCGACGGGACAGAGCAGTTCTTC. This translates into CASSVDGTEQFF. The rearrangement uses TRBV5-6 and TRBJ2-1; tentatively, D is TRBD1 (6 bases). CDR3 length: 12 amino acids. Per germline, CDR1 SGHDT and CDR2 YYEEEE. V was trimmed by 4 bases and J by 10 bases, leaving 12 bases between them.

The V and J genes are TRBV3-1 (or the pseudogene TRBV3-2) and TRBJ1-2, with TRBD1 as a possible D gene (5 bases). CDR3 length: 11 residues. Germline CDR1 reads LGHDT; CDR2 reads YNNKEL (reference sequence). V was pared by 4 bases and J by 6 bases, with 6 bases between. As DNA, the CDR3 is TGTGCCAGCAGCCGGGGGGATGGCTACACCTTC. It is translated as CASSRGDGYTF.

The rearrangement links TRBV6-4 to TRBJ2-1, with a tentative D call TRBD2 (5 bases). The V gene's germline CDR1 is MRHNA and CDR2 SNTAGT. The length of the CDR3 is 13 residues. V lost 2 bases and J 6 bases, leaving 8 bases between the germline ends. CDR3 coding DNA: TGTGCCAGCAGTGACCGGACTTCCAATGAGCAGTTCTTC. Translation: CASSDRTSNEQFF.

The chain links TRBV5-1 to TRBJ2-7; no clear D. CDR1 and CDR2 from the germline V gene are SGHRS and YFSETQ. Trimming cost V 4 bases and J 4 bases, with 18 bases left between them. This CDR3 has 15 amino acids. The CDR3 DNA is TGCGCCAGCAGCCCCACCCTCGGCAGGAATTACGAGCAGTACTTC. It specifies CASSPTLGRNYEQYF.

The chain is built from TRBV18 and TRBJ2-5; D ambiguous. Germline CDR1 is KGHSH and CDR2 is LQKENI. The CDR3 sequence is 13 residues long. V was clipped by 3 bases and J by 5 bases, with 10 bases between them. In DNA, the CDR3 is TGTGCCAGCTCACCCCTAGAGTGGGAGACCCAGTACTTC. Translation: CASSPLEWETQYF.

This rearrangement joins TRBV3-1 (or the pseudogene TRBV3-2) to TRBJ1-3; D is possibly TRBD1 (5 bases). The CDR3 has 15 residues. V lost 1 base and J lost 2, with 9 bases in between. Germline CDR1 reads LGHDT; CDR2 reads YNNKEL (reference sequence). The chain's CDR3 is CASSQVAGPGNTIYF. In DNA form, the CDR3 reads TGTGCCAGCAGCCAAGTTGCAGGGCCTGGAAACACCATATATTTT.

This sequence joins TRBV6-5 and TRBJ2-5, with a weak D call TRBD2 (7 bases). Germline lookup yields CDR1 MNHEY and CDR2 SVGAGI. This CDR3 spans 15 amino acids. The V gene lost 8 bases and the J gene lost 4 bases, with 20 bases spanning the gap. Here the CDR3 DNA reads TGTGCCAGCTTCTTCAGTGGGGGGGCCGGAGAGACCCAGTACTTC. Amino acid sequence: CASFFSGGAGETQYF.

CDR3 DNA: TGCGCCAGCAGCTTGGAGTGGACAGCCAAGAACACTGAAGCTTTCTTT. Protein sequence: CASSLEWTAKNTEAFF. The genes are TRBV5-1 and TRBJ1-1, with D possibly being TRBD1 (6 bases). Trimming stripped 0 bases from V and 1 base from J, with 13 bases between. The germline V gene has CDR1 SGHRS and CDR2 YFSETQ. This CDR3 comprises 16 residues.

This clone was counted a single time. This rearrangement joins TRBV6-1 to TRBJ2-1, with a weak D call TRBD1 (6 bases). The CDR3 spans 15 residues. Germline V gene sequence: CDR1 MNHNS, CDR2 SASEGT. V lost 0 bases to trimming and J lost 6 bases, with 12 bases between them. DNA for the CDR3: TGTGCCAGCAGTGAAGCCCGGGACATTTCCAATGAGCAGTTCTTC. This encodes CASSEARDISNEQFF.

This chain links TRBV6-2 or TRBV6-3 with TRBJ2-5; perhaps TRBD1 as D (5 bases). V was shortened by 4 bases and J by 5 bases, with 14 bases between the two germline ends. CDR3 length: 14 amino acids. From germline, CDR1 is MNHEY and CDR2 SVGEGT. The CDR3 reads CASSLVGVWETQYF. As DNA, the CDR3 is TGTGCCAGCAGTTTGGTAGGGGTTTGGGAGACCCAGTACTTC.

This rearrangement joins TRBV6-6 to TRBJ2-5; 9 nucleotides align to TRBD2. The trim removed 5 bases at V and 0 bases at J, leaving 13 bases unmatched. Per the germline V gene, CDR1 is MNHNY and CDR2 is SVGAGI (reference sequence). CDR3 length: 18 amino acids. This CDR3 reads CASSRNIGGGVYQETQYF. DNA for the CDR3: TGTGCCAGCAGTCGAAATATTGGCGGGGGGGTGTACCAAGAGACCCAGTACTTC.